This T cell receptor (beta chain) was retrieved from a study of response to subunit inactivated influenza vaccine. Study findings and constraints: The authors put forward the suggestion that each seasonal influenza vaccination may bring in only a limited number of new T cells.

From the RT-PCR reads, TCRdb called clonotypes with MiXCR, one entry per CDR3 protein. The table records more than 700,000 distinct CDR3 sequences, 21% of them present only once. In its sample, this clonotype was seen many times. Its target is not known. The sample here was PBMCs from blood, taken roughly 5 days after vaccination. The TCR comes from a man aged 50 or older who received an inactivated influenza vaccine.

The CDR3, as DNA: TGTGCCAGCAGCCAAGGAGGGTCTCAGTATTTT. Protein sequence: CASSQGGSQYF. The V gene is TRBV4-2, the J gene TRBJ2-3, with D maybe TRBD2 (5 bases). The CDR3 has 11 residues. Trimming cost V 1 base and J 12 bases, with 8 bases left between them. Looked up from germline, CDR1 is LGHNA and CDR2 is YNFKEQ.